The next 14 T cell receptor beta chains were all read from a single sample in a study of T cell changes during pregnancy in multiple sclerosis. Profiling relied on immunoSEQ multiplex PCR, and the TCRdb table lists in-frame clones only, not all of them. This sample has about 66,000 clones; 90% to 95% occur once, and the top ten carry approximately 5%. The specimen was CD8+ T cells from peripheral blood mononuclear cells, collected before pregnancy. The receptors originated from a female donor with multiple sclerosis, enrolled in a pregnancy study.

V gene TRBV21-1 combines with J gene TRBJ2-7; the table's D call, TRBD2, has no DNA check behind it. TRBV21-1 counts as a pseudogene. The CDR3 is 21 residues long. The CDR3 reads CASSKALCNRLAGGIDYEQYF. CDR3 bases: TGTGCCAGCAGCAAAGCGCTTTGTAATCGGCTAGCGGGGGGAATCGACTACGAGCAGTACTTC.

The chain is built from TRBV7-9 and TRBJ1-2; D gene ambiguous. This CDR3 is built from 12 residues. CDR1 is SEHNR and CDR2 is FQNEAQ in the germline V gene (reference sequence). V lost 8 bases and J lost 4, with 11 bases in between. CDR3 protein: CASGPILYGYTF. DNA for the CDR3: TGTGCCAGCGGGCCGATCCTCTATGGCTACACCTTC.

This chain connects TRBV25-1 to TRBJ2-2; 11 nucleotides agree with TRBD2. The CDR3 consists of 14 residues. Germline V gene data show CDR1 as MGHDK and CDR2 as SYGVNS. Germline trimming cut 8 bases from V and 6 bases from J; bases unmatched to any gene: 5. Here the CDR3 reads CASGGLAGPGELFF. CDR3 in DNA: TGTGCCAGCGGAGGACTAGCGGGTCCCGGGGAGCTGTTTTTT.

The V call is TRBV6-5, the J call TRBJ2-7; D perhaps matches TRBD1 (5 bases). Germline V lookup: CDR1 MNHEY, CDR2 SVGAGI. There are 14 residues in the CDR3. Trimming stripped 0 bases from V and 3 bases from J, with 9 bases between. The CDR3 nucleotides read TGTGCCAGCAGTTACTCAGAAGGGGACTACGAGCAGTACTTC. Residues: CASSYSEGDYEQYF.

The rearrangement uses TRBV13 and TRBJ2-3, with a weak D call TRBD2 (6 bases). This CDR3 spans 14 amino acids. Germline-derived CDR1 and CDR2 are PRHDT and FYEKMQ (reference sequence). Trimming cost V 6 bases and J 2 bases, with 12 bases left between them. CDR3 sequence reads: CASSRLEVTDTQYF. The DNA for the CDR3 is TGTGCCAGCAGTCGACTAGAGGTCACAGATACGCAGTATTTT. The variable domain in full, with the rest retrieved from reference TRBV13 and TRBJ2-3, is AAGVIQSPRHLIKEKRETATLKCYPIPRHDTVYWYQQGPGQDPQFLISFYEKMQSDKGSIPDRFSAQQFSDYHSELNMSSLELGDSALYFCASSRLEVTDTQYFGPGTRLTVL.

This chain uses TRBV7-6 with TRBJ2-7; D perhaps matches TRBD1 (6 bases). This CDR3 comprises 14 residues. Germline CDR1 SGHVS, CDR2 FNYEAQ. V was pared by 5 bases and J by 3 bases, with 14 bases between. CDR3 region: CASSPRTELYEQYF. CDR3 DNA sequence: TGTGCCAGCAGCCCCCGGACAGAACTCTACGAGCAGTACTTC. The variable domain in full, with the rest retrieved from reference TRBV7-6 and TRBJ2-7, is GAGVSQSPRYKVTKRGQDVALRCDPISGHVSLYWYRQALGQGPEFLTYFNYEAQQDKSGLPNDRFSAERPEGSISTLTIQRTEQRDSAMYRCASSPRTELYEQYFGPGTRLTVT.

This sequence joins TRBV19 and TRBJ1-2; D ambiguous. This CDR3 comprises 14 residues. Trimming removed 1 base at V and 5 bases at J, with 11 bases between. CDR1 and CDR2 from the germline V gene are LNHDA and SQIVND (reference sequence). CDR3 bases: TGTGCCAGTAGTATAGTGAGGGTTCATTATGGCTACACCTTC. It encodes CASSIVRVHYGYTF.

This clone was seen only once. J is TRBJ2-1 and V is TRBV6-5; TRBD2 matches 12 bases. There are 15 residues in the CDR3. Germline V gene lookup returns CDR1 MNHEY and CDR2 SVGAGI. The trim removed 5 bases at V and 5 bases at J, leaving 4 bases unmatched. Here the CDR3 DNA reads TGTGCCAGCAGTCCCCTAGCGGGGGGGGACAATGAGCAGTTCTTC. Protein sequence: CASSPLAGGDNEQFF.

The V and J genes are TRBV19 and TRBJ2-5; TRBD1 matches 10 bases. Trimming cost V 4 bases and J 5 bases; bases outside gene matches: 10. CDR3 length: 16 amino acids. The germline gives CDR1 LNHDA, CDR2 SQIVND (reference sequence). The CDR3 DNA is TGTGCCAGTAGTAAGCGGACAGGGGGGGACTCGGAGACCCAGTACTTC. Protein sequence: CASSKRTGGDSETQYF.

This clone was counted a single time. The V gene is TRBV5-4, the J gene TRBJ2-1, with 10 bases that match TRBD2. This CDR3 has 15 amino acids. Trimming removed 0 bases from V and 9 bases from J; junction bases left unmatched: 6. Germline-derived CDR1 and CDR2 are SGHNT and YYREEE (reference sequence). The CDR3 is CASSLGAGGPGEQFF. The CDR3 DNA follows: TGTGCCAGCAGCTTGGGAGCGGGGGGGCCTGGTGAGCAGTTCTTC.

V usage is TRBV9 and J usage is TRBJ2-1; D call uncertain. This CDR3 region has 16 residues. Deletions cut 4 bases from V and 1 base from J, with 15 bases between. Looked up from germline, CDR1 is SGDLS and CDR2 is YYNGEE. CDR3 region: CASSSPLGGSYNEQFF. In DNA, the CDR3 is TGTGCCAGCAGCTCGCCGCTCGGTGGTTCCTACAATGAGCAGTTCTTC.

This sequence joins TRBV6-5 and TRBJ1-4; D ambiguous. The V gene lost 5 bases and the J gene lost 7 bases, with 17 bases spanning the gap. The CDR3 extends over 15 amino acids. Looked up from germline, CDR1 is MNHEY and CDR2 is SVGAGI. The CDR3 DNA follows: TGTGCCAGCAGTGCTCAGGAGGTCGCTGGTGAAAAACTGTTTTTT. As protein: CASSAQEVAGEKLFF.

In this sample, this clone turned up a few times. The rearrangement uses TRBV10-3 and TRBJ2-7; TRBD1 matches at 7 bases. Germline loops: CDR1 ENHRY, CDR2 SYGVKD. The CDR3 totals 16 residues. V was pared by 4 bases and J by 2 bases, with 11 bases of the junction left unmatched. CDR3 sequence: CAISAPKTGDPYEQYF. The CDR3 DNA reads TGTGCCATCAGTGCCCCTAAAACAGGGGACCCCTACGAGCAGTACTTC.

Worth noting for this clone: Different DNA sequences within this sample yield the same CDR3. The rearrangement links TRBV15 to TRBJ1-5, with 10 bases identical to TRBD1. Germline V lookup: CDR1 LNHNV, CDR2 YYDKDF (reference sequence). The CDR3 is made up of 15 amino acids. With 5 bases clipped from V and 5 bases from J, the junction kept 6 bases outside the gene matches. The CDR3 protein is CATSRDRGRDQPQHF. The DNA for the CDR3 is TGTGCCACCAGCCGGGACAGGGGCCGGGATCAGCCCCAGCATTTT.